Listed below are T cell receptor beta chains from one sample, sequenced in a study of blood T cell repertoires in COVID-19. Generated by immunoSEQ multiplex PCR, the TCRdb table keeps only in-frame clones and is missing some. The sample carries 360,000 or so clones, roughly 90% recorded once. The sample comprised peripheral blood. These TCRs come from a man between 18 and 29 years old with active or convalescent COVID-19. The CDR3 runs from the conserved cysteine through the conserved F or W. The D gene is left open where the match is weak. The listing skips clone size in some rows; elsewhere it reads once, few, many or a size class.

TRBJ2-1	TRBV19	TRBD1	-	CASGNSGGPYNEQFF	TGTGCCAGTGGGAATTCAGGGGGCCCCTACAATGAGCAGTTCTTC
TRBJ2-1	TRBV11-2	TRBD1	-	CASSLGQGLWNEQFF	TGTGCCAGCAGCTTAGGACAGGGGCTCTGGAATGAGCAGTTCTTC
TRBJ1-1	TRBV28	-	-	CASSSDRLNTEAFF	TGTGCCAGCAGCTCGGACAGATTGAACACTGAAGCTTTCTTT
TRBJ1-1	TRBV11-2	TRBD1	-	CASSSRTGGNTEAFF	TGTGCCAGCAGCTCACGGACAGGGGGGAACACTGAAGCTTTCTTT
TRBJ1-5	TRBV28	TRBD1	-	CASTSRRGVQPQHF	TGTGCCAGCACCTCGCGCAGGGGGGTACAGCCCCAGCATTTT
TRBJ1-5	TRBV5-6	-	-	CASSRRQDYSNQPQHF	TGTGCCAGCAGCCGAAGACAGGATTATAGCAATCAGCCCCAGCATTTT
TRBJ1-2	TRBV29-1	TRBD1	-	CSAGQDYGYTF	TGCAGCGCAGGACAGGACTATGGCTACACCTTC
TRBJ1-5	TRBV11-2	-	-	CASSLGPPGVHNQPQHF	TGTGCCAGCAGCTTAGGCCCCCCAGGGGTCCACAATCAGCCCCAGCATTTT
TRBJ1-5	TRBV6-1	TRBD1	few	CASSEGDRADQPQHF	TGTGCCAGCAGTGAAGGAGACAGGGCTGATCAGCCCCAGCATTTT
TRBJ1-3	TRBV4-2	-	-	CASSQDRSSGNTIYF	TGTGCCAGCAGCCAAGACCGGAGCTCTGGAAACACCATATATTTT
TRBJ1-4	TRBV28	-	-	CASSPSGRRLEKLFF	TGTGCCAGCAGTCCTTCCGGCAGGCGATTGGAAAAACTGTTTTTT
TRBJ2-4	TRBV12-3/TRBV12-4	-	once	CASRVPFGGLYF	TGTGCCAGCAGAGTCCCTTTTGGGGGCTTATACTTC
TRBJ2-3	TRBV18	TRBD1	-	CASSPPRQGAIDTQYF	TGTGCCAGCTCACCACCAAGACAGGGGGCGATCGATACGCAGTATTTT
TRBJ1-1	TRBV4-3	-	-	CASSQDFTPRGRDTEAFF	TGCGCCAGCAGCCAAGACTTCACCCCCAGGGGTAGGGACACTGAAGCTTTCTTT
TRBJ2-7	TRBV30	-	-	CAWSGANYEQYF	TGTGCCTGGAGTGGGGCTAACTACGAGCAGTACTTC
TRBJ1-3	TRBV5-6	-	-	CASSSQGWENTIYF	TGTGCCAGCAGCTCCCAGGGGTGGGAAAACACCATATATTTT
TRBJ2-1	TRBV24-1	TRBD2	once	CATSDSWTPTSGRSNEQFF	TGTGCCACCAGTGACTCCTGGACCCCTACTAGCGGGAGATCCAATGAGCAGTTCTTC
TRBJ1-5	TRBV19	-	once	CASSWGVTQPQHF	TGTGCCAGTAGTTGGGGAGTAACTCAGCCCCAGCATTTT
TRBJ2-1	TRBV10-3	TRBD2	-	CAISELGTSGALPFF	TGTGCCATCAGTGAGCTCGGGACTAGCGGGGCCCTCCCGTTCTTC
TRBJ1-2	TRBV7-9	-	-	CASSSPTVPNYGYTF	TGTGCCAGCAGCTCACCGACAGTACCTAACTATGGCTACACCTTC
TRBJ1-5	TRBV27	-	-	CASSDSSNQPQHF	TGTGCCAGCAGTGACAGTAGCAATCAGCCCCAGCATTTT
TRBJ2-7	TRBV11-3	-	-	CASSFISGGAYEQYF	TGTGCCAGCAGCTTTATTAGCGGAGGGGCCTACGAGCAGTACTTC
TRBJ2-1	TRBV6-6	-	-	CASSYDSGRTYNEQFF	TGTGCCAGCAGTTACGATAGTGGGAGAACCTACAATGAGCAGTTCTTC
TRBJ1-2	TRBV30	-	-	CAWSVLGSSGYTF	TGTGCCTGGAGTGTGCTAGGAAGCTCTGGCTACACCTTC
TRBJ2-2	TRBV5-5	-	-	CASTFGQGTGELFF	TGTGCCAGCACCTTTGGGCAGGGCACCGGGGAGCTGTTTTTT
TRBJ1-1	TRBV7-9	TRBD1	-	CASSRTGVAFF	TGTGCCAGCAGTCGCACAGGGGTGGCTTTCTTT
TRBJ1-2	TRBV6-6	-	-	CASSRSKQDGYTF	TGTGCCAGCAGTCGATCAAAACAGGATGGCTACACCTTC
TRBJ1-4	TRBV5-1	-	-	CASSLYRADEKLFF	TGCGCCAGCAGCTTGTACAGGGCCGACGAAAAACTGTTTTTT
TRBJ1-5	TRBV3-1/TRBV3-2	TRBD1	-	CASSRGQGAYQPQHF	TGTGCCAGCAGCCGGGGACAGGGGGCCTATCAGCCCCAGCATTTT
TRBJ1-1	TRBV19	TRBD1	-	CASSSRGQNTEAFF	TGTGCCAGTAGTAGCAGGGGGCAAAACACTGAAGCTTTCTTT
TRBJ1-2	TRBV19	-	-	CASSPRTVNYGYTF	TGTGCCAGTAGCCCAAGGACAGTTAACTATGGCTACACCTTC
TRBJ1-6	TRBV20-1	TRBD1	-	CSASGTVNSPLHF	TGCAGTGCTAGTGGGACAGTCAATTCACCCCTCCACTTT
TRBJ1-5	TRBV18	TRBD1	-	CASSPRTGGDQPQHF	TGTGCCAGCTCACCACGGACAGGGGGCGATCAGCCCCAGCATTTT
TRBJ2-7	TRBV27	-	-	CASSSPAQDSSYEQYF	TGTGCCAGCTCCTCTCCGGCCCAGGACAGCTCCTACGAGCAGTACTTC
TRBJ1-5	TRBV25-1	TRBD1	-	CASTGTGYQPQHF	TGTGCCAGTACCGGGACAGGGTATCAGCCCCAGCATTTT
TRBJ1-1	TRBV20-1	TRBD1	-	CSASPGGRTEAFF	TGCAGTGCAAGTCCAGGGGGGAGAACTGAAGCTTTCTTT
TRBJ2-1	TRBV5-6	-	once	CASSFRVNEQFF	TGTGCCAGCAGCTTTCGAGTCAATGAGCAGTTCTTC
TRBJ1-5	TRBV7-9	TRBD1	few	CASSSNRDRYQPQHF	TGTGCCAGCAGCTCAAACCGGGACAGGTATCAGCCCCAGCATTTT
TRBJ2-7	TRBV6-5	TRBD1	-	CASSRGTGVYEQYF	TGTGCCAGCAGTCGCGGGACAGGAGTCTACGAGCAGTACTTC
TRBJ2-1	TRBV7-3	TRBD2	-	CASSLMASGKYNEQFF	TGTGCCAGCAGCTTAATGGCTAGCGGAAAGTACAATGAGCAGTTCTTC
TRBJ1-6	TRBV6-6	-	-	CASNDRYGSPLHF	TGTGCCAGTAATGACAGATACGGTTCACCCCTCCACTTT
TRBJ1-5	TRBV4-2	-	-	CASSQEFLQNQPQHF	TGTGCCAGCAGCCAAGAATTTCTCCAGAATCAGCCCCAGCATTTT
TRBJ1-2	TRBV28	-	-	CASSFPTEGYGYTF	TGTGCCAGCAGTTTCCCCACGGAGGGCTATGGCTACACCTTC
TRBJ2-1	TRBV27	TRBD2	-	CASSLSGGGGEEQFF	TGTGCCAGCAGTTTATCCGGTGGGGGGGGAGAGGAGCAGTTCTTC
TRBJ2-5	TRBV18	TRBD1	-	CASSLLGQAETQYF	TGTGCCAGCTCACTCTTAGGACAGGCGGAGACCCAGTACTTC
TRBJ2-1	TRBV5-4	-	-	CASRVPGIEQFF	TGTGCCAGCAGGGTACCCGGGATCGAGCAGTTCTTC